Listed below are T cell receptor beta chains from one sample, sequenced in a study of T cell repertoires in cytomegalovirus infection. TCRdb re-called the reads with MiXCR, one entry per CDR3 protein. The sample shows just over 150,000 distinct CDR3 sequences, around 22% of them seen only once. The specimen was PBMCs. The receptors originated from a human donor in good health (CMV status not recorded). Some clones in this sample may be carry-over from other donors' samples. Both conserved end residues are part of each CDR3. A D gene is named only where the DNA matches it firmly. Size is omitted from some rows. Given values are once, few, many or a class for expanded clones.

j_call,d_call,v_call,clone_size,cdr3_aa,cdr3_nt
TRBJ2-1,TRBD2,TRBV28,few,CASSQLAGGPGVPFF,TGTGCCAGCAGTCAGCTAGCGGGGGGCCCAGGGGTCCCGTTCTTC
TRBJ2-7,.,TRBV28,many,CASSFDSSYEQYF,TGTGCCAGCAGTTTTGACAGCTCCTACGAGCAGTACTTC
TRBJ2-3,.,TRBV5-3,.,CASSPTGSDTQYF,TGTGCCAGCAGCCCCACCGGCTCAGATACGCAGTATTTT
TRBJ1-3,.,TRBV3-1,.,CASSRQANSGNTIYF,TGTGCCAGCAGCCGACAGGCAAACTCTGGAAACACCATATATTTT
TRBJ1-1,.,TRBV12-3/TRBV12-4,.,CASSFRQAGSGGVGGTEAFF,TGTGCCAGCAGTTTCAGACAGGCAGGGAGTGGGGGAGTGGGGGGCACTGAAGCTTTCTTT
TRBJ2-5,TRBD2,TRBV6-2/TRBV6-3,many,CASRKGLEKETQYF,TGTGCCAGCAGAAAAGGACTAGAGAAAGAGACCCAGTACTTC
TRBJ2-1,.,TRBV15,.,CATTSNPYNEQFF,TGTGCCACCACATCTAACCCTTACAATGAGCAGTTCTTC
TRBJ1-2,.,TRBV7-8,many,CASSLALGRTNYGYTF,TGTGCCAGCAGCTTAGCGCTGGGCAGGACAAACTATGGCTACACCTTC
TRBJ1-2,.,TRBV20-1,many,CSAFVYGYTF,TGCAGTGCTTTTGTGTATGGCTACACCTTC
TRBJ2-7,TRBD2,TRBV4-1,.,CASSQGLALTYEQYF,TGCGCCAGCAGCCAAGGACTAGCTCTAACCTACGAGCAGTACTTC
TRBJ2-3,.,TRBV27,few,CASSRKLAADTQYF,TGTGCCAGCAGTCGCAAACTAGCTGCAGATACGCAGTATTTT
TRBJ2-1,.,TRBV11-2,few,CASSVIGGGQFF,TGTGCCAGCAGCGTTATTGGAGGAGGGCAGTTCTTC
TRBJ1-1,TRBD1,TRBV6-1,.,CASSRASTGVNTEAFF,TGTGCCAGCAGCCGAGCTTCGACAGGGGTGAACACTGAAGCTTTCTTT
TRBJ2-3,.,TRBV7-6,.,CARGEGDTQYF,TGTGCCAGAGGCGAGGGAGATACGCAGTATTTT
TRBJ2-6,TRBD1,TRBV5-6,few,CASSPDRVAGANVLTF,TGTGCCAGCAGCCCGGACAGGGTGGCTGGGGCCAACGTCCTGACTTTC
TRBJ1-5,.,TRBV2,few,CASSEDANQPQHF,TGTGCCAGCAGTGAAGATGCAAATCAGCCCCAGCATTTT
TRBJ2-7,.,TRBV20-1,.,CSATLEVGVFGEQYF,TGCAGTGCAACCCTCGAGGTGGGGGTATTTGGCGAGCAGTACTTC
TRBJ2-7,TRBD1,TRBV7-9,many,CASRDRHTYEQYF,TGTGCCAGTCGGGACAGGCATACCTACGAGCAGTACTTC
TRBJ2-2,TRBD1,TRBV10-2,.,CASTDRKSGTGELFF,TGCGCCAGCACGGACAGGAAATCAGGAACCGGGGAGCTGTTTTTT
TRBJ2-7,.,TRBV7-2,many,CASSSFGGKSSYEQYF,TGTGCCAGCAGCTCCTTTGGAGGGAAAAGCTCCTACGAGCAGTACTTC
TRBJ1-1,.,TRBV5-1,few,CASSPEVGGGTEAFF,TGCGCCAGCAGCCCCGAAGTGGGGGGAGGCACTGAAGCTTTCTTT
TRBJ1-5,TRBD1,TRBV25-1,.,CASTPLAQGAEPQHF,TGTGCCAGCACCCCCCTGGCCCAGGGGGCAGAACCCCAGCATTTT
TRBJ2-2,TRBD1,TRBV25-1,.,CASSESKGAGTGELFF,TGTGCCAGCAGTGAATCAAAGGGGGCCGGCACCGGGGAGCTGTTTTTT
TRBJ2-5,.,TRBV14,few,CASKETQYF,TGTGCCAGCAAAGAGACCCAGTACTTC
TRBJ2-7,TRBD1,TRBV5-4,.,CASSRTGTIYEQYF,TGTGCCAGCAGCCGGACAGGGACGATCTACGAGCAGTACTTC
TRBJ2-6,.,TRBV28,many,CASSLVVLSGANVLTF,TGTGCCAGCAGTTTAGTTGTTCTCTCTGGGGCCAACGTCCTGACTTTC
TRBJ2-7,TRBD2,TRBV28,.,CASSFVSSSGSVYEQYF,TGTGCCAGCAGTTTTGTTTCGTCTAGCGGGAGTGTTTACGAGCAGTACTTC
TRBJ2-3,TRBD1,TRBV15,.,CATSRRTGTADTQYF,TGTGCCACCAGCAGGAGGACAGGGACGGCAGATACGCAGTATTTT
TRBJ1-1,.,TRBV30,few,CAWSGTGVSEAFF,TGTGCCTGGAGCGGGACCGGTGTTTCTGAAGCTTTCTTT
TRBJ1-2,TRBD1,TRBV7-9,.,CASSEQGYGYTF,TGTGCCAGCAGCGAACAGGGGTATGGCTACACCTTC
TRBJ1-5,.,TRBV6-1,many,CASSVQGNQPQHF,TGTGCCAGCAGTGTTCAGGGAAATCAGCCCCAGCATTTT
TRBJ1-1,.,TRBV28,.,CASSLESPEPMGKAFF,TGTGCCAGCAGTTTAGAATCCCCTGAGCCCATGGGGAAAGCTTTCTTT
TRBJ2-3,.,TRBV7-6,many,CASSAVLWDTQYF,TGTGCCAGCAGCGCCGTACTTTGGGATACGCAGTATTTT
TRBJ2-2,TRBD2,TRBV28,.,CASRGLAGGPDTGELFF,TGTGCCAGCAGAGGACTAGCGGGGGGGCCTGACACCGGGGAGCTGTTTTTT
TRBJ1-5,TRBD1,TRBV20-1,few,CSARDLWDRGRSNQPQHF,TGCAGTGCTAGAGATCTCTGGGACAGGGGGAGAAGCAATCAGCCCCAGCATTTT
TRBJ1-1,TRBD1,TRBV30,.,CAWRYPGQAQAFF,TGTGCCTGGAGGTATCCCGGACAGGCCCAGGCTTTCTTT
TRBJ2-2,.,TRBV12-3/TRBV12-4,many,CASSQGGTGELFF,TGTGCCAGCAGTCAGGGAGGCACCGGGGAGCTGTTTTTT
TRBJ1-1,TRBD1,TRBV20-1,.,CSASDRGTGNTEAFF,TGCAGTGCTAGCGATCGCGGGACAGGTAACACTGAAGCTTTCTTT
TRBJ1-4,.,TRBV28,.,CASSTLRGNEKLFF,TGTGCCAGCAGTACATTGAGGGGTAATGAAAAACTGTTTTTT
TRBJ2-3,.,TRBV19,once,CASSITPGASTDTQYF,TGTGCCAGTAGTATAACTCCCGGGGCATCCACAGATACGCAGTATTTT
TRBJ2-2,TRBD1,TRBV19,.,CASSRGQGTNTGELFF,TGTGCCAGTAGTAGAGGACAGGGGACCAACACCGGGGAGCTGTTTTTT
TRBJ2-1,TRBD2,TRBV20-1,many,CSARETSGRANEQFF,TGCAGTGCTAGAGAAACTAGCGGGAGGGCAAATGAGCAGTTCTTC
TRBJ2-7,.,TRBV23-1,.,CASPGGRGRRIEQYF,TGCGCCAGCCCCGGGGGAAGGGGCAGGAGAATCGAGCAGTACTTC
TRBJ2-3,.,TRBV28,few,CASTGHKLSTDTQYF,TGTGCCAGCACAGGACACAAACTTAGCACAGATACGCAGTATTTT
TRBJ2-7,.,TRBV7-8,many,CASTETASLSYEQYF,TGTGCCAGCACCGAGACCGCCTCCCTCTCCTACGAGCAGTACTTC
TRBJ2-1,.,TRBV3-1,few,CASTISDNNEQFF,TGTGCCAGCACCATCAGTGATAACAATGAGCAGTTCTTC
TRBJ2-1,TRBD2,TRBV4-3,few,CASSQEGLAGANEQFF,TGCGCCAGCAGCCAAGAGGGACTAGCGGGAGCCAATGAGCAGTTCTTC
TRBJ2-7,TRBD1,TRBV19,.,CASSMEETGSEQYF,TGTGCCAGTAGTATGGAAGAGACAGGGAGTGAGCAGTACTTC
TRBJ1-2,.,TRBV7-2,few,CASSLEADYGYTF,TGTGCCAGCAGCTTAGAAGCAGACTATGGCTACACCTTC
TRBJ2-3,.,TRBV7-8,many,CASSPYRVTSTDTQYF,TGTGCCAGCAGCCCTTATCGAGTAACCAGCACAGATACGCAGTATTTT
TRBJ2-7,TRBD2,TRBV27,few,CASSSLTSARSYEQYF,TGTGCCAGCAGTTCCCTGACTAGCGCCCGATCCTACGAGCAGTACTTC
TRBJ2-6,.,TRBV5-8,.,CASSVAAGVGANVLTF,TGTGCCAGCAGCGTGGCCGCAGGGGTTGGGGCCAACGTCCTGACTTTC
TRBJ2-7,.,TRBV7-2,.,CASSSGFGYEQYF,TGTGCCAGCAGCTCGGGGTTCGGGTACGAGCAGTACTTC
TRBJ2-1,.,TRBV2,few,CASSPQGLPTYNEQFF,TGTGCCAGCTCGCCTCAGGGCCTACCTACCTACAATGAGCAGTTCTTC